A selection of T cell receptor beta chains follows, all from one sample in a study of shared clonotypes between healthy human individuals. Generated by immunoSEQ multiplex PCR, the TCRdb table keeps only in-frame clones and is missing some. This table holds some 2,400,000 clones, approximately 94% found once. The sequenced sample was naive CD4+ T cells sorted from blood. The receptors were sampled from a young man in good health. Both conserved end residues are part of each CDR3. The D gene is left open where the match is weak. Rows give clone size only sometimes, using once, few, many, or a class for an expanded clone.

j_gene: TRBJ2-2
v_gene: TRBV15
d_gene: NA
abundance: NA
CDR3nt: TGTGCCACCAGCAGAGATCTCTTCGGGACATACACCGGGGAGCTGTTTTTT
CDR3aa: CATSRDLFGTYTGELFF

j_gene: TRBJ1-2
v_gene: TRBV7-2
d_gene: TRBD1
abundance: once
CDR3nt: TGTGCCAGCAGCGGGACCTCCGGACAGGGGGCGGACTATGGCTACACCTTC
CDR3aa: CASSGTSGQGADYGYTF

j_gene: TRBJ2-7
v_gene: TRBV6-6
d_gene: NA
abundance: NA
CDR3nt: TGTGCCAGCAGGAACGAGGGCGGCTACGAGCAGTACTTC
CDR3aa: CASRNEGGYEQYF

j_gene: TRBJ1-5
v_gene: TRBV6-1
d_gene: NA
abundance: NA
CDR3nt: TGTGCCAGCAGTGCGCGTCAGGCCTATAGCAATCAGCCCCAGCATTTT
CDR3aa: CASSARQAYSNQPQHF

j_gene: TRBJ2-1
v_gene: TRBV7-2
d_gene: NA
abundance: NA
CDR3nt: TGTGCCAGCAGCTTAGGACCGGCAAGCTCCTACAATGAGCAGTTCTTC
CDR3aa: CASSLGPASSYNEQFF

j_gene: TRBJ2-3
v_gene: TRBV14
d_gene: NA
abundance: few
CDR3nt: TGTGCCAGCAGCCCGTTCCAAGCAAATACGCAGTATTTT
CDR3aa: CASSPFQANTQYF

j_gene: TRBJ2-7
v_gene: TRBV5-1
d_gene: NA
abundance: NA
CDR3nt: TGCGCCAGCAGCTTGGCCGTCGGGGTCGAGGGCGAGCAGTACTTC
CDR3aa: CASSLAVGVEGEQYF

j_gene: TRBJ2-7
v_gene: TRBV11-2
d_gene: TRBD2
abundance: NA
CDR3nt: TGTGCCAGCAGCTCCTGGGGGGAGGGGATCGAGCAGTACTTC
CDR3aa: CASSSWGEGIEQYF

j_gene: TRBJ2-5
v_gene: TRBV2
d_gene: NA
abundance: NA
CDR3nt: TGTGCCAGCAGTGAACAGGGACGGGGGGAGACCCAGTACTTC
CDR3aa: CASSEQGRGETQYF

j_gene: TRBJ1-6
v_gene: TRBV27
d_gene: NA
abundance: NA
CDR3nt: TGTGCCAGCAGTTTGGTGTCCGGGTCACCCCTCCACTTT
CDR3aa: CASSLVSGSPLHF

j_gene: TRBJ1-5
v_gene: TRBV4-1
d_gene: TRBD1
abundance: NA
CDR3nt: TGCGCCAGCAGCCAAAGTTTAGGACAGGGAATGCCCCAGCATTTT
CDR3aa: CASSQSLGQGMPQHF

j_gene: TRBJ2-7
v_gene: TRBV6-1
d_gene: NA
abundance: NA
CDR3nt: TGTGCCAGCAGTGTCGGGATCTCCTACGAGCAGTACTTC
CDR3aa: CASSVGISYEQYF

j_gene: TRBJ1-2
v_gene: TRBV9
d_gene: TRBD1
abundance: NA
CDR3nt: TGTGCCAGCAGCGTAGACAGGGGAGCTAACTATGGCTACACCTTC
CDR3aa: CASSVDRGANYGYTF

j_gene: TRBJ1-6
v_gene: TRBV6-5
d_gene: NA
abundance: NA
CDR3nt: TGTGCCAGCAGTTACTCGACGCCTTCACCCCTCCACTTT
CDR3aa: CASSYSTPSPLHF

j_gene: TRBJ2-5
v_gene: TRBV4-1
d_gene: NA
abundance: NA
CDR3nt: TGCGCCAGCAGCCAAGTTGGTCTAGACCAAGAGACCCAGTACTTC
CDR3aa: CASSQVGLDQETQYF

j_gene: TRBJ1-5
v_gene: TRBV30
d_gene: NA
abundance: NA
CDR3nt: TGTGCCTGGAGCTGGGGGAGATTGGATCAGCCCCAGCATTTT
CDR3aa: CAWSWGRLDQPQHF

j_gene: TRBJ1-5
v_gene: TRBV4-1
d_gene: NA
abundance: NA
CDR3nt: TGCGCCAGCAGCCAAGAACGACAGAAACAGCCCCAGCATTTT
CDR3aa: CASSQERQKQPQHF

j_gene: TRBJ2-2
v_gene: TRBV10-3
d_gene: NA
abundance: NA
CDR3nt: TGTGCCATCAGTGAGTACGGAGGGGAAACCGGGGAGCTGTTTTTT
CDR3aa: CAISEYGGETGELFF

j_gene: TRBJ2-3
v_gene: TRBV2
d_gene: NA
abundance: NA
CDR3nt: TGTGCCAGCCCCCCACCGAGCACAGATACGCAGTATTTT
CDR3aa: CASPPPSTDTQYF

j_gene: TRBJ1-5
v_gene: TRBV4-1
d_gene: NA
abundance: NA
CDR3nt: TGCGCCAGCAGCCAAGAGGCCAGGGCATATAGCAATCAGCCCCAGCATTTT
CDR3aa: CASSQEARAYSNQPQHF

j_gene: TRBJ1-3
v_gene: TRBV6-9
d_gene: NA
abundance: NA
CDR3nt: TGTGCCAGCAGTCCCGGACAGCACTCTGGAAACACCATATATTTT
CDR3aa: CASSPGQHSGNTIYF

j_gene: TRBJ2-3
v_gene: TRBV30
d_gene: TRBD2
abundance: NA
CDR3nt: TGTGCCTGGAGCCATACCACGACTAGCGGGGTGGGTACGCAGTATTTT
CDR3aa: CAWSHTTTSGVGTQYF

j_gene: TRBJ1-5
v_gene: TRBV6-5
d_gene: NA
abundance: NA
CDR3nt: TGTGCCAGCAGCCCTAGCGGGACCAATCAGCCCCAGCATTTT
CDR3aa: CASSPSGTNQPQHF

j_gene: TRBJ2-2
v_gene: TRBV10-3
d_gene: NA
abundance: NA
CDR3nt: TGTGCCATCAGTGAGTCGACGCTTACCGGGGAGCTGTTTTTT
CDR3aa: CAISESTLTGELFF

j_gene: TRBJ2-3
v_gene: TRBV19
d_gene: NA
abundance: NA
CDR3nt: TGTGCCAGTAGTATCGGTTTGGCGGGACCCTACACAGATACGCAGTATTTT
CDR3aa: CASSIGLAGPYTDTQYF

j_gene: TRBJ1-2
v_gene: TRBV27
d_gene: NA
abundance: NA
CDR3nt: TGTGCCAGCAGTTTTCTATCTTTGGGGTCGGGTGGCTACACCTTC
CDR3aa: CASSFLSLGSGGYTF

j_gene: TRBJ2-7
v_gene: TRBV7-8
d_gene: TRBD2
abundance: NA
CDR3nt: TGTGCCAGCAGCTTAGGTGGACTAGCGGTCCCCTACGAGCAGTACTTC
CDR3aa: CASSLGGLAVPYEQYF

j_gene: TRBJ1-2
v_gene: TRBV6-5
d_gene: TRBD1
abundance: once
CDR3nt: TGTGCCAGCAGGCGTGGTAGGGGGCAGGACTATGGCTACACCTTC
CDR3aa: CASRRGRGQDYGYTF

j_gene: TRBJ2-7
v_gene: TRBV10-2
d_gene: TRBD1
abundance: NA
CDR3nt: TGCGCCAGCAGATCCGGGACAGGGGAATACGAGCAGTACTTC
CDR3aa: CASRSGTGEYEQYF

j_gene: TRBJ2-2
v_gene: TRBV9
d_gene: NA
abundance: NA
CDR3nt: TGTGCCAGCAGCGTGGGGAGGACGGACACCGGGGAGCTGTTTTTT
CDR3aa: CASSVGRTDTGELFF

j_gene: TRBJ2-1
v_gene: TRBV18
d_gene: TRBD1
abundance: NA
CDR3nt: TGTGCCAGCTCACCACCCTCGACAGGGGGCGATGAGCAGTTCTTC
CDR3aa: CASSPPSTGGDEQFF

j_gene: TRBJ2-5
v_gene: TRBV7-9
d_gene: TRBD2
abundance: NA
CDR3nt: TGTGCCAGCAGCTCACTGCGGGGGCAAGAGACCCAGTACTTC
CDR3aa: CASSSLRGQETQYF

j_gene: TRBJ2-7
v_gene: TRBV5-3
d_gene: TRBD2
abundance: NA
CDR3nt: TGTGCCAGAAGCCTAGGGACTAGCGGGGGGCCCTACGAGCAGTACTTC
CDR3aa: CARSLGTSGGPYEQYF

j_gene: TRBJ1-5
v_gene: TRBV9
d_gene: NA
abundance: NA
CDR3nt: TGTGCCAGCAGCGTAGGCTGGGACGGTAGCAATCAGCCCCAGCATTTT
CDR3aa: CASSVGWDGSNQPQHF

j_gene: TRBJ1-5
v_gene: TRBV5-1
d_gene: NA
abundance: NA
CDR3nt: TGCGCCAGCAGCTTGGAGCTAGGGCCAAATCAGCCCCAGCATTTT
CDR3aa: CASSLELGPNQPQHF

j_gene: TRBJ2-7
v_gene: TRBV7-9
d_gene: NA
abundance: once
CDR3nt: TGTGCCAGCAGCTTGCCCCCCGGCAGGGCGGACCCTTACGAGCAGTACTTC
CDR3aa: CASSLPPGRADPYEQYF

j_gene: TRBJ1-1
v_gene: TRBV5-6
d_gene: TRBD1
abundance: NA
CDR3nt: TGTGCCAGCAGCTTGTCCCCGGGGACAGGGACGAACACTGAAGCTTTCTTT
CDR3aa: CASSLSPGTGTNTEAFF

j_gene: TRBJ2-6
v_gene: TRBV30
d_gene: NA
abundance: NA
CDR3nt: TGTGCCTGGAGTGTACTGGCAGGTAGAGCCAACGTCCTGACTTTC
CDR3aa: CAWSVLAGRANVLTF

j_gene: TRBJ1-5
v_gene: TRBV18
d_gene: TRBD1
abundance: NA
CDR3nt: TGTGCCAGCTCACCGGACAGGGTGATCCCAAATCAGCCCCAGCATTTT
CDR3aa: CASSPDRVIPNQPQHF

j_gene: TRBJ1-1
v_gene: TRBV5-1
d_gene: NA
abundance: NA
CDR3nt: TGCGCCAGCAGCCCTAGACAGTCTAACACTGAAGCTTTCTTT
CDR3aa: CASSPRQSNTEAFF

j_gene: TRBJ2-1
v_gene: TRBV15
d_gene: TRBD1
abundance: NA
CDR3nt: TGTGCCACCAGAGCGGACAGGGCTTCCTACAATGAGCAGTTCTTC
CDR3aa: CATRADRASYNEQFF

j_gene: TRBJ1-2
v_gene: TRBV28
d_gene: NA
abundance: NA
CDR3nt: TGTGCCAGCAGTTTAGGGACAACCGATGGCTACACCTTC
CDR3aa: CASSLGTTDGYTF

j_gene: TRBJ2-3
v_gene: TRBV7-6
d_gene: NA
abundance: NA
CDR3nt: TGTGCCAGCAGCTTATATGGGACTGCTAGCACAGATACGCAGTATTTT
CDR3aa: CASSLYGTASTDTQYF

j_gene: TRBJ2-3
v_gene: TRBV5-4
d_gene: TRBD2
abundance: NA
CDR3nt: TGTGCCAGCAGCACGAAGCGGGAGGGTAGCACAGATACGCAGTATTTT
CDR3aa: CASSTKREGSTDTQYF

j_gene: TRBJ1-5
v_gene: TRBV21-1
d_gene: NA
abundance: NA
CDR3nt: TGTGCCAGCAGGAGGTCTCGGCAGGGGAATCAGCCCCAGCATTTT
CDR3aa: CASRRSRQGNQPQHF

j_gene: TRBJ2-3
v_gene: TRBV6-5
d_gene: NA
abundance: NA
CDR3nt: TGTGCCAGCAGACGGTTAGATACGCAGTATTTT
CDR3aa: CASRRLDTQYF

j_gene: TRBJ2-5
v_gene: TRBV18
d_gene: NA
abundance: NA
CDR3nt: TGTGCCAGCTCACTACTGACTAGTAACCGCCCAGAGACCCAGTACTTC
CDR3aa: CASSLLTSNRPETQYF

j_gene: TRBJ1-1
v_gene: TRBV30
d_gene: NA
abundance: NA
CDR3nt: TGTGCCTGGAGTGTATTACTTCCTTACACTGAAGCTTTCTTT
CDR3aa: CAWSVLLPYTEAFF

j_gene: TRBJ1-5
v_gene: TRBV10-3
d_gene: NA
abundance: NA
CDR3nt: TGTGCCATCAGTGTGGGGGCCAGGGAGCCCCAGCATTTT
CDR3aa: CAISVGAREPQHF

j_gene: TRBJ1-2
v_gene: TRBV30
d_gene: NA
abundance: NA
CDR3nt: TGTGCCTGGACTTTACAGTTAGGGGATGGCTACACCTTC
CDR3aa: CAWTLQLGDGYTF

j_gene: TRBJ2-7
v_gene: TRBV19
d_gene: TRBD1
abundance: NA
CDR3nt: TGTGCCAGTAGTATAGGGACAGGGGATCCCTACGAGCAGTACTTC
CDR3aa: CASSIGTGDPYEQYF

j_gene: TRBJ2-5
v_gene: TRBV30
d_gene: NA
abundance: NA
CDR3nt: TGTGCCTGGAGTGCGGAGGAGACCCAGTACTTC
CDR3aa: CAWSAEETQYF

j_gene: TRBJ2-2
v_gene: TRBV5-1
d_gene: TRBD1
abundance: NA
CDR3nt: TGCGCCAGCAGCCCTACCGGGACAGGGTTCACCGGGGAGCTGTTTTTT
CDR3aa: CASSPTGTGFTGELFF

j_gene: TRBJ1-2
v_gene: TRBV2
d_gene: NA
abundance: once
CDR3nt: TGTGCCAGCAGTGGGGGGCAGGGACGAGGCTATGGCTACACCTTC
CDR3aa: CASSGGQGRGYGYTF

j_gene: TRBJ1-2
v_gene: TRBV28
d_gene: NA
abundance: NA
CDR3nt: TGTGCCAGCAGTTTAAGGGACAACTATGGCTACACCTTC
CDR3aa: CASSLRDNYGYTF